This TCR beta chain originates from a study of blood T cell repertoires in COVID-19. Across the whole study: The samples span acute and convalescent COVID-19 from the United States, Italy and Spain. PBMCs, B-cell-depleted T cells, or T cells provided the cDNA or gDNA that made up the material.

Trimming removed 2 bases from V and 3 bases from J, with 13 bases in between. CDR3 length: 15 amino acids. Germline CDR1 and CDR2: MNHNS and SASEGT. Authors' data handling: Reference gene primer amplification gave estimated nucleated cell counts. This table comes from immunoSEQ multiplex PCR, and its TCRdb copy is limited to in-frame clones, with some not included. V, J and clone size are taken as reported in that table, and D and trimming were inferred from the DNA itself. This sample has about 41,000 clones; around 81% occur once, and the top ten carry just under 45%. The sequence was obtained from a woman of 80 years or more with acute or convalescent COVID-19. Sequencing used peripheral blood. V and J are TRBV6-1 and TRBJ1-1; D might be TRBD1 (6 bases). This CDR3 reads CASSERGAGDTEAFF. CDR3 DNA sequence: TGTGCCAGCAGTGAACGGGGGGCGGGTGACACTGAAGCTTTCTTT.